Listed here is a single TCR beta chain. Its antigen is unidentified. The sample originates from a study of shared clonotypes between healthy human individuals. General study points: Larger richness was generally estimated for naive than memory subsets. In the sorted subsets, rarefaction showed sequencing was incomplete despite large depth.

Donors included only healthy HIV-negative adults lacking recent acute infections or vaccinations. Sequenced by immunoSEQ multiplex PCR; TCRdb stores in-frame clones only, minus some. Of a few million clones listed, about 92% are singletons. The CDR3 has 13 amino acids. The germline CDR1 and CDR2 sequences are MDHEN and SYDVKM. The V segment lost 5 bases and the J segment 3 bases; nucleotides outside the gene matches: 2. The sample taken for sequencing was naive CD4+ T cells from PBMCs. Subset in this sample: CD45RA+ positively selected. This TCR was recovered from a man younger than 35 in good health. Some clones in this sample may be carry-over from other donors' samples. This chain connects TRBV28 to TRBJ2-5, with 8 positions matching TRBD1. The CDR3 sequence: CASSRTGKETQYF. As DNA, the CDR3 is TGTGCCAGCAGTCGGACAGGGAAAGAGACCCAGTACTTC.